Listed below are T cell receptor beta chains from one sample, sequenced in a study of blood T cell repertoires in COVID-19. Here immunoSEQ multiplex PCR was the method, and the copy in TCRdb shows in-frame clones only, minus some. The sample holds under 450,000 clones, approximately 87% seen once. Sequencing was performed on PBMCs or T cells enriched from blood (not recorded which). These receptors were collected from a man aged 30 to 39 who had recovered from COVID-19. CDR3s include the opening cysteine and the closing phenylalanine or tryptophan. The D gene is left open where the match is weak. The size of a clone is reported for some rows only, either as once, few or many, or as a class for expanded clones.

d_gene	v_gene	abundance	j_gene	CDR3aa	CDR3nt
.	TRBV19	.	TRBJ1-2	CASSMESNYGYTF	TGTGCCAGTAGTATGGAGAGTAACTATGGCTACACCTTC
.	TRBV30	.	TRBJ1-4	CAWRRTNEKLFF	TGTGCCTGGAGACGGACAAATGAAAAACTGTTTTTT
TRBD2	TRBV4-2	.	TRBJ2-5	CASSQGTSGGAGETQYF	TGTGCCAGCAGCCAAGGTACTAGCGGGGGGGCTGGAGAGACCCAGTACTTC
.	TRBV7-2	.	TRBJ1-4	CASSIQSTTNEKLFF	TGTGCCAGCAGCATACAATCAACAACTAATGAAAAACTGTTTTTT
.	TRBV4-3	.	TRBJ2-2	CASSQDLGRVNTGELFF	TGCGCCAGCAGCCAAGACTTGGGCAGGGTGAACACCGGGGAGCTGTTTTTT
.	TRBV6-5	.	TRBJ2-2	CGVGRVGTGELFF	TGCGGTGTGGGCAGGGTGGGCACCGGGGAGCTGTTTTTT
.	TRBV18	.	TRBJ1-4	CASSPIDRPTNEKLFF	TGTGCCAGCTCACCGATAGACAGGCCAACTAATGAAAAACTGTTTTTT
.	TRBV6-5	.	TRBJ1-2	CASSFDSYGYTF	TGTGCCAGCAGTTTCGACAGCTATGGCTACACCTTC
TRBD1	TRBV7-2	.	TRBJ2-5	CASSSMGQQETQYF	TGTGCCAGCAGCTCAATGGGACAGCAAGAGACCCAGTACTTC
.	TRBV6-1	once	TRBJ1-2	CASSENGRGYTF	TGTGCCAGCAGTGAAAATGGGAGGGGCTACACCTTC